The 5 T cell receptor beta chains in this list originate from one sample, sequenced in a study of cytomegalovirus exposure and HLA in healthy donors. This table comes from immunoSEQ multiplex PCR, and its TCRdb copy is limited to in-frame clones, with some not included. This table has hundreds of thousands of clones, 88% appearing once. Specimen: PBMCs. These receptors originate from a young woman in good health and CMV-seronegative.

This clone was recorded a few times. DNA of the CDR3: TGTGCCAGCCTGGGGCAGCAGAATCAGCCCCAGCATTTT. Protein: CASLGQQNQPQHF. The chain joins TRBV2 to TRBJ1-5; D may be TRBD1 (5 bases). The CDR3 consists of 13 residues. Germline lookup yields CDR1 SNHLY and CDR2 FYNNEI. Trimming cost V 8 bases and J 4 bases, with 12 bases left between them.

The rearrangement uses TRBV7-6 and TRBJ1-3; D perhaps matches TRBD1 (6 bases). CDR1 SGHVS and CDR2 FNYEAQ come from the germline V gene. The CDR3 is made up of 15 amino acids. With 5 bases removed from V and 0 bases from J, the gap between germline ends came to 11 bases. Here the CDR3 DNA reads TGTGCCAGCAGCCCCGGGACACTCTCTGGAAACACCATATATTTT. Protein sequence: CASSPGTLSGNTIYF.

This chain connects TRBV28 to TRBJ2-7; D might be TRBD1 (5 bases). CDR1 MDHEN and CDR2 SYDVKM come from the germline V gene. The V end lost 6 bases, the J end lost 5 bases, and 17 bases lay between the germline ends. This CDR3 has 14 residues. The CDR3: CASRWGRANHEQYF. The CDR3 nucleotides read TGTGCCAGCAGGTGGGGCCGGGCCAACCACGAGCAGTACTTC.

The J gene is TRBJ2-1, the V gene TRBV9, with 14 bases fitting TRBD2. In germline, CDR1 is SGDLS, CDR2 YYNGEE. CDR3 length: 21 residues. J gave up 1 base and V 0 bases, and 12 bases lay outside the gene matches. The CDR3 bases are TGTGCCAGCAGCGTAGTAGGGGTAGGGACTAGCGGGAGTGGTTCCTACAATGAGCAGTTCTTC. The encoded protein is CASSVVGVGTSGSGSYNEQFF. Together with reference TRBV9 and TRBJ2-1, the CDR3 gives the full variable domain: DSGVTQTPKHLITATGQRVTLRCSPRSGDLSVYWYQQSLDQGLQFLIQYYNGEERAKGNILERFSAQQFPDLHSELNLSSLELGDSALYFCASSVVGVGTSGSGSYNEQFFGPGTRLTVL.

The V call is TRBV27, the J call TRBJ2-1; 15 bases match TRBD2. Trimming removed 5 bases from V and 3 bases from J; junction bases left unmatched: 5. Germline CDR1 is MNHEY and CDR2 is SMNVEV (reference sequence). The CDR3 contains 17 residues. CDR3 nucleotide sequence: TGTGCCAGCAGTCCCGGGACTAGCGGGAGGCGCTACAATGAGCAGTTCTTC. This translates into CASSPGTSGRRYNEQFF.